A single sample is the source of the 23 T cell receptor delta chains below, sequenced in a study of gamma-delta chains in newborns, infants, children. TCRdb re-called clones from the reads via CATT. The sample consists of more than 1,500 delta-chain clones, about 40% of them appearing once. Sequencing was carried out using blood. The origin of the receptors is a child who had a fever.

As for this clone: This may be a read error: a much more frequent sequence differs by one nucleotide. V is TRDV2 and J is TRDJ1; D gene ambiguous. The CDR3 is made up of 15 amino acids. Germline lookup yields CDR1 GEAIGNYY and CDR2 EKD. Trimming removed 1 base at V and 4 bases at J, with 15 bases between. This CDR3 reads CACDTVDYPSDKLIF. In DNA form, the CDR3 reads TGTGCCTGTGACACGGTCGATTACCCGAGCGATAAACTCATCTTT.

Comments on this clone: A much larger clone differs by one base, so this may be a read error. J is TRDJ1 and V is TRDV2; the D gene could be TRDD2 or TRDD3 (5 bases each). The CDR3 is 23 residues long. With 0 bases removed from V and 0 bases from J, the gap between germline ends came to 34 bases. Germline V gene data show CDR1 as GEAIGNYY and CDR2 as EKD. CDR3 coding DNA: TGTGCCTGTGACACCGTAACCCTACCGGGGGTCGAGGGGGGTACTCAACACACCGATAAACTCATCTTT. Amino acid sequence: CACDTVTLPGVEGGTQHTDKLIF.

In its sample, this clone was seen once. V gene TRDV2 combines with J gene TRDJ1, with 7 bases lining up with TRDD3. Looked up from germline, CDR1 is GEAIGNYY and CDR2 is EKD. CDR3 size: 19 residues. After removal of 1 base from V and 0 bases from J, the junction contained 16 bases not matched to a gene. The CDR3 DNA is TGTGCCTGTGACACTCTCTCTGGGGGGCGAACCTCGTACACCGATAAACTCATCTTT. Its protein is CACDTLSGGRTSYTDKLIF.

This rearrangement joins TRDV2 to TRDJ1; 7 nucleotides agree with TRDD3. Germline trimming cut 3 bases from V and 1 base from J; bases unmatched to any gene: 19. Germline V gene data show CDR1 as GEAIGNYY and CDR2 as EKD. This CDR3 region has 19 residues. CDR3 bases: TGTGCCTGTGACGCCCTTATTGGGGGACAATCAAAGGTCACCGATAAACTCATCTTT. It translates to CACDALIGGQSKVTDKLIF.

This clone is a singleton in its sample. Mismatch with germline at one junction end may stem from a read error. The CDR3 coding sequence is TGTGCCTGTGACACACTGGGGATTCGGACCGGTAAACTCATCTTT. This translates into CACDTLGIRTGKLIF. This chain joins TRDV2 and TRDJ1; 7 positions match TRDD3. This CDR3 region has 15 residues. CDR1 and CDR2 from the germline V gene are GEAIGNYY and EKD.

This clone rates as large. Other DNA sequences in this specimen translate into the identical CDR3. The chain is built from TRDV2 and TRDJ2; 10 nucleotides line up with TRDD3. This CDR3 comprises 17 residues. Per germline, CDR1 GEAIGNYY and CDR2 EKD. J lost 2 bases, V lost 5 bases, and 10 bases had no gene match. Written as DNA, the CDR3 is TGTGCCTGTGCTCTACTTTGTGGGGGATACTTGACAGCACAACTCTTCTTT. Amino acids: CACALLCGGYLTAQLFF.

On this clone: The sample has other DNA sequences that encode this CDR3 too. The chain links TRDV2 to TRDJ1, with 8 bases lining up with TRDD3. This CDR3 is built from 18 residues. Germline loops: CDR1 GEAIGNYY, CDR2 EKD. The V segment lost 0 bases and the J segment 2 bases; nucleotides outside the gene matches: 13. The CDR3 region has the DNA TGTGCCTGTGACACCGTGACTGGGGGGTACGTATGGACCGATAAACTCATCTTT. Protein sequence: CACDTVTGGYVWTDKLIF.

By sample fraction, this clone is large. The rearrangement uses TRDV2 and TRDJ1; TRDD3 matches 9 bases. The ends lost 3 bases at V and 0 bases at J; junction bases unmatched: 4. CDR1 is GEAIGNYY and CDR2 is EKD in the germline V gene. CDR3 length: 15 residues. CDR3 DNA sequence: TGTGCCTGTGACTTACTGGGGGAGTACACCGATAAACTCATCTTT. This sequence encodes CACDLLGEYTDKLIF.

By share of the sample, this clone is large. Other DNA sequences within the sample encode an identical CDR3. This rearrangement joins TRDV2 to TRDJ3; 13 bases are a match to TRDD3. From germline, CDR1 is GEAIGNYY and CDR2 EKD. The CDR3 extends over 19 amino acids. V was pared by 3 bases and J by 5 bases, with 9 bases of the junction left unmatched. In nucleotides, the CDR3 is TGTGCCTGTGACCTTACTGGGGGATACGGTGGCCGGGACACCCGACAGATGTTTTTC. Its translation is CACDLTGGYGGRDTRQMFF.

This clone was seen a few times. A much larger clone is a single base away; this may be a read error. The chain uses TRDV1 and TRDJ1, with TRDD3 matching over 12 bases. Germline lookup yields CDR1 TSWWSYY and CDR2 QGS. This CDR3 has 18 amino acids. The CDR3 reads CAPGERRWGIRYTDKLIF. The CDR3 DNA reads as TGTGCTCCTGGGGAACGTCGCTGGGGGATACGGTACACCGATAAACTCATCTTT.

The J gene is TRDJ3, the V gene TRDV2; 7 positions agree with TRDD3. Germline V gene lookup returns CDR1 GEAIGNYY and CDR2 EKD. The length of the CDR3 is 17 residues. J gave up 0 bases and V 5 bases, and 6 bases lay outside the gene matches. CDR3 region: CACVGIQSSWDTRQMFF. The DNA of the CDR3 is TGTGCCTGTGTCGGGATACAGAGCTCCTGGGACACCCGACAGATGTTTTTC.

The V and J genes are TRDV2 and TRDJ1, with 8 positions matching TRDD3. Per the germline V gene, CDR1 is GEAIGNYY and CDR2 is EKD. Unmatched junction bases numbered 28, after V lost 0 bases and J lost 2 bases. The CDR3 consists of 23 residues. CDR3 in amino acids: CACDTLLHSTPARGIGWTDKLIF. CDR3 DNA: TGTGCCTGTGACACCCTTCTTCATTCTACACCCGCGCGGGGGATAGGTTGGACCGATAAACTCATCTTT.

V usage is TRDV2 and J usage is TRDJ1, with 10 bases fitting TRDD3. The CDR3 length is 17 residues. The V and J ends lost 3 bases and 0 bases, in that order; junction bases with no gene match: 9. Germline CDR1 is GEAIGNYY and CDR2 is EKD. The CDR3 is CACDPPGDTGDTDKLIF. The CDR3 DNA reads as TGTGCCTGTGACCCGCCGGGGGATACGGGGGACACCGATAAACTCATCTTT.

This clone was observed a few times. The chain links TRDV2 to TRDJ1; 8 nucleotides match TRDD3. V was pared by 1 base and J by 0 bases, with 18 bases of the junction left unmatched. Germline loops: CDR1 GEAIGNYY, CDR2 EKD. This CDR3 region has 20 residues. CDR3 coding DNA: TGTGCCTGTGACACGGTTTATCCGGGGGATAATCAGGAGTACACCGATAAACTCATCTTT. Protein sequence: CACDTVYPGDNQEYTDKLIF.

This chain uses TRDV2 with TRDJ1; 11 bases agree with TRDD3. The CDR3 sequence is 16 residues long. The germline V gene has CDR1 GEAIGNYY and CDR2 EKD. The J segment lost 1 base and the V segment lost 7 bases, leaving 10 bases of the junction unmatched. The CDR3: CACQTLGDKSTDKLIF. The CDR3 nucleotides are TGTGCCTGCCAGACACTGGGGGATAAGTCCACCGATAAACTCATCTTT.

As regards this clone: This may be a read error, as it is one base from a much larger clone. Other DNA variants within this sample encode the same CDR3. This chain's CDR3 is CACDRLTGYKLIF. The CDR3 nucleotides are TGTGCCTGTGATCGCCTCACTGGGTATAAACTCATCTTT. The V gene is TRDV2, the J gene TRDJ1; a possible D gene is TRDD3 (6 bases). There are 13 residues in the CDR3. Trimming removed 4 bases at V and 6 bases at J, with 14 bases between. The V gene's germline CDR1 is GEAIGNYY and CDR2 EKD.

In its sample, this clone was seen a few times. V gene TRDV2 combines with J gene TRDJ1; 8 positions match TRDD3. Unmatched junction bases numbered 10, after V lost 3 bases and J lost 2 bases. The CDR3 is 16 residues long. Germline values: CDR1 GEAIGNYY, CDR2 EKD. The CDR3 coding sequence is TGTGCCTGTGACCGACTGGGGGGTACTTATACCGATAAACTCATCTTT. Its translation: CACDRLGGTYTDKLIF.

This clone occurred once. CDR3 residues: CACDTLFGLGDTPTDKLIF. CDR3 nucleotides: TGTGCCTGTGACACATTGTTTGGGCTGGGGGATACTCCCACCGATAAACTCATCTTT. The chain couples TRDV2 to TRDJ1, with TRDD3 matching 11 bases. V shed 1 base, J shed 1 base, and the junction held 13 bases outside the gene matches. The V gene's germline CDR1 is GEAIGNYY and CDR2 EKD. The CDR3 spans 19 residues.

In this sample, this clone turned up a few times. The chain has TRDV2 and TRDJ1, with 8 positions matching TRDD3. The CDR3 has 19 amino acids. Per the germline V gene, CDR1 is GEAIGNYY and CDR2 is EKD. Germline trimming cut 0 bases from V and 0 bases from J; bases unmatched to any gene: 14. The CDR3 loop is CACDTLGDWPRGNTDKLIF. CDR3 coding DNA: TGTGCCTGTGACACCTTGGGGGATTGGCCCCGGGGGAACACCGATAAACTCATCTTT.

This clone was recorded a few times. The gene calls are TRDV2 and TRDJ3, with TRDD3 matching 11 bases. The CDR3 length is 18 residues. CDR1 is GEAIGNYY and CDR2 is EKD in the germline V gene. The trim removed 3 bases at V and 0 bases at J, leaving 3 bases unmatched. CDR3 residues: CACDYTGGYSWDTRQMFF. CDR3 sequence (DNA): TGTGCCTGTGACTATACTGGGGGATACTCCTGGGACACCCGACAGATGTTTTTC.

The V gene is TRDV2, the J gene TRDJ1, with 10 bases matching TRDD3. The germline CDR1 and CDR2 sequences are GEAIGNYY and EKD. The CDR3 loop spans 19 amino acids. The J segment lost 0 bases and the V segment lost 1 base, leaving 13 bases of the junction unmatched. The CDR3 sequence: CACDTVEVLGDEYTDKLIF. CDR3 DNA sequence: TGTGCCTGTGACACAGTGGAAGTACTGGGGGATGAGTACACCGATAAACTCATCTTT.

By share of the sample, this clone is large (0.1 to 1%). The V and J genes are TRDV2 and TRDJ1, with 13 bases fitting TRDD3. Germline values: CDR1 GEAIGNYY, CDR2 EKD. With 3 bases clipped from V and 0 bases from J, the junction kept 9 bases outside the gene matches. CDR3 length equals 18 residues. The CDR3 DNA follows: TGTGCCTGTGACCCGGTACTGGGGGATACGAGTTACACCGATAAACTCATCTTT. Translating it yields CACDPVLGDTSYTDKLIF.

This clone has more than one count but fewer than ten. J is TRDJ3 and V is TRDV2, with TRDD3 matching over 11 bases. Unmatched junction bases numbered 5, after V lost 3 bases and J lost 5 bases. The CDR3 length is 17 residues. Germline V CDR1 and CDR2: GEAIGNYY, EKD. CDR3 sequence: CACDRLGDSGDTRQMFF. In DNA form, the CDR3 reads TGTGCCTGTGACCGACTGGGGGATAGCGGGGACACCCGACAGATGTTTTTC.